These T cell receptor beta chains were read from a single sample in a study of long-term antiretroviral therapy in people with HIV. The method was immunoSEQ multiplex PCR; TCRdb's version includes in-frame clones alone and lacks a portion of them. The sample includes roughly 32,000 clones, about 98% seen only once; the top ten take around 1.8%. The specimen was unsorted PBMCs, collected 7.6 years after starting antiretroviral therapy. These receptors were taken from a man aged 25 to 40 with HIV. Both conserved end residues are part of each CDR3. A D gene is named only where the DNA matches it firmly. The listing skips clone size in some rows; elsewhere it reads once, few, many or a size class.

J	V	size	D	DNA	CDR3
TRBJ2-7	TRBV2	-	TRBD1	TGTGCCAGCAGTGAATGGGGACAGGGTCCCTACGAGCAGTACTTC	CASSEWGQGPYEQYF
TRBJ2-3	TRBV7-9	-	-	TGTGCCAGCGGAGACACGTCTAGCACAGATACGCAGTATTTT	CASGDTSSTDTQYF
TRBJ2-7	TRBV4-3	-	-	TGCGCCAGCAGCCCTAGTTACGAGCAGTACTTC	CASSPSYEQYF
TRBJ2-7	TRBV5-6	-	-	TGTGCCAGCAGCTCGGGACCTAGCCCCTACGAGCAGTACTTC	CASSSGPSPYEQYF
TRBJ1-5	TRBV6-6	-	-	TGTGCCAGCAGTTTCCTTAAGGACGGGAATCAGCCCCAGCATTTT	CASSFLKDGNQPQHF
TRBJ2-5	TRBV11-2	-	-	TGTGCCAGCAGCTTTGACCGAGCGGGATGGGGGCCAGAGACCCAGTACTTC	CASSFDRAGWGPETQYF
TRBJ2-7	TRBV2	-	TRBD1	TGTGCCAGCAGTCAAAGACAGGGCTACGAGCAGTACTTC	CASSQRQGYEQYF
TRBJ1-1	TRBV11-2	-	TRBD1	TGTGCCAGCAGCCTCGGGACAGGGGTTTCCTTT	CASSLGTGVSF
TRBJ1-2	TRBV27	-	-	TGTGCCACCCGGAGTAGGTATTCGAGCTATGGCTACACCTTC	CATRSRYSSYGYTF
TRBJ1-2	TRBV7-3	-	TRBD1	TGTGCCAGCAGCCCGACAGGGAATAACTATGGCTACACCTTC	CASSPTGNNYGYTF
TRBJ1-4	TRBV10-1	-	-	TGCGCCAGCAGTCCGGACAGACCTAATGAAAAACTGTTTTTT	CASSPDRPNEKLFF
TRBJ1-1	TRBV19	-	-	TGTGCCAGTAGTATAGCTGGGTATGGGACTGAAGCTTTCTTT	CASSIAGYGTEAFF
TRBJ1-2	TRBV29-1	-	-	TGCAGCGTTGAGAAGGGCGGAAGTATCGGCCCAAAATATGGCTACACCTTC	CSVEKGGSIGPKYGYTF
TRBJ1-6	TRBV19	-	TRBD1	TGTGCCAGTAGTACCGACAGGGGTGGATATAATTCACCCCTCCACTTT	CASSTDRGGYNSPLHF
TRBJ2-2	TRBV7-2	-	TRBD2	TGTGCCAGCAAAACTAGCGGGGGGTTCGAGCTGTTTTTT	CASKTSGGFELFF
TRBJ1-6	TRBV29-1	-	-	TGCAGCGTTGAAGACCCGGGTATTGGGTATTCACCCCTCCACTTT	CSVEDPGIGYSPLHF
TRBJ2-7	TRBV5-5	-	TRBD2	TGTGCCAGCAGCGTTTTCTCTAGCGGGAGGGATGGCGAGCAGTACTTC	CASSVFSSGRDGEQYF
TRBJ2-3	TRBV6-1	-	-	TGTGCCAGCACCCTGGGAGCGGATACGCAGTATTTT	CASTLGADTQYF
TRBJ2-7	TRBV6-5	-	-	TGTGCCAGCAGTCCCCACGGGTTCAGGGCCTACGAGCAGTACTTC	CASSPHGFRAYEQYF
TRBJ2-5	TRBV2	-	TRBD2	TGTGCCAGCAGTGAAGGTGGCGGGGGGGCAGAGACCCAGTACTTC	CASSEGGGGAETQYF
TRBJ2-7	TRBV6-1	-	-	TGTGCCAGCAGTGAATACACGATACCCTACGAGCAGTACTTC	CASSEYTIPYEQYF
TRBJ1-1	TRBV19	-	-	TGTGCCAGTAGTACCGGGACTCCCGAAGCTTTCTTT	CASSTGTPEAFF
TRBJ1-5	TRBV21-1	-	-	TGTGCCAGCAGGTCGACGGGCCGGGGGCCCCAGCATTTT	CASRSTGRGPQHF
TRBJ2-1	TRBV7-6	-	TRBD2	TGTGCCAGCAGCCGCGGCATCCCGGGGGGATACAATGAGCAGTTCTTC	CASSRGIPGGYNEQFF
TRBJ2-2	TRBV5-4	-	-	TGTGCCAGCAGCTTGGGTAGGGGCACCGGGGAGCTGTTTTTT	CASSLGRGTGELFF
TRBJ2-5	TRBV6-5	-	-	TGTGCCAGCAGTTACACTTCAGGGATCCAAGAGACCCAGTACTTC	CASSYTSGIQETQYF
TRBJ2-5	TRBV9	-	-	TGTGCCAGCAGCGTACGGCAGGGGAGGCAAGAGACCCAGTACTTC	CASSVRQGRQETQYF
TRBJ1-1	TRBV6-1	-	-	TGTGCCAGTGATACAGGGTTGAACACTGAAGCTTTCTTT	CASDTGLNTEAFF
TRBJ2-7	TRBV4-3	-	-	TGCGCCAGCAGCCAAGAGGGGCCAGCCAGCTCCTACGAGCAGTACTTC	CASSQEGPASSYEQYF
TRBJ2-5	TRBV20-1	-	-	TGCAGTGCTTCAGGGGAAGAGACCCAGTACTTC	CSASGEETQYF
TRBJ2-7	TRBV4-1	-	TRBD1	TGCGCCAGCAGCCAGCCGACAGGGGCCGGGCGATACGAGCAGTACTTC	CASSQPTGAGRYEQYF
TRBJ1-2	TRBV14	once	-	TGTGCCAGCAGCCAAGTTACAGCTGGTGGCTACACCTTC	CASSQVTAGGYTF
TRBJ2-3	TRBV6-5	-	-	TGTGCCAGCAGTTACGAGGGGGGGACAGATACGCAGTATTTT	CASSYEGGTDTQYF
TRBJ2-1	TRBV7-2	-	-	TGTGCCAGCAGCTTGCACAATGAGCAGTTCTTC	CASSLHNEQFF
TRBJ2-1	TRBV5-4	-	-	TGTGCCAGCAGCCAGGCGGGGAGCTCCTACAATGAGCAGTTCTTC	CASSQAGSSYNEQFF
TRBJ2-2	TRBV4-1	-	TRBD2	TGCGCCAGCAGCCCCCCCACGTCTAGCGGGAGGGCCGGGGAGCTGTTTTTT	CASSPPTSSGRAGELFF
TRBJ2-7	TRBV11-2	-	-	TGTGCCAGCAGACCAACGGACAGATTCTCCTACGAGCAGTACTTC	CASRPTDRFSYEQYF
TRBJ1-1	TRBV28	-	-	TGTGCCAGCAGTCCCTCACAGGGAGGGACTGAAGCTTTCTTT	CASSPSQGGTEAFF
TRBJ1-2	TRBV18	-	-	TGTGCCAGCTCACAACATAGGGGGGCCGACTATGGCTACACCTTC	CASSQHRGADYGYTF
TRBJ1-2	TRBV5-1	-	TRBD1	TGCGCCAGCAGCTTGGCTGAGGGGGCGGACGGCTACACCTTC	CASSLAEGADGYTF
TRBJ2-6	TRBV6-6	-	-	TGTGTCACTGGACTCTCTGGGGCCAACGTCCTGACTTTC	CVTGLSGANVLTF
TRBJ1-6	TRBV6-1	-	-	TGTGCCAGCAGTGAAGGGGAACGGCGAAATTCACCCCTCCACTTT	CASSEGERRNSPLHF
TRBJ2-7	TRBV11-2	-	-	TGTGCCAGCAGCTTAGTTCTGCCAGGCGACTACGAGCAGTACTTC	CASSLVLPGDYEQYF
TRBJ1-6	TRBV6-1	-	TRBD1	TGTGCCAGCAGGGAACCAACAGGGGTAGATTCACCCCTCCACTTT	CASREPTGVDSPLHF